The 17 T cell receptor beta chains in this list originate from one sample, sequenced in a study of blood T cell repertoires in COVID-19. TCRdb's table, derived via immunoSEQ multiplex PCR, lists solely in-frame clones and lacks some. The sample records 65,000 to 70,000 clones, about 80% being singletons. Sequencing used peripheral blood. Receptors originate from a woman in her sixties or seventies with acute or convalescent COVID-19.

V gene TRBV29-1 combines with J gene TRBJ2-1; 8 bases map to TRBD1. V gave up 8 bases and J gave up 4 bases; unmatched junction bases: 10. This CDR3 comprises 14 residues. Germline lookup yields CDR1 SQVTM and CDR2 ANQGSEA. For the CDR3, the DNA is TGCAGCTCACGGACAGGGTCCGGATACAATGAGCAGTTCTTC. This sequence encodes CSSRTGSGYNEQFF.

The DNA of the CDR3 is TGTGCCAGCATGGTGAGAGATACGCAGTATTTT. Translated: CASMVRDTQYF. This chain uses TRBV7-9 with TRBJ2-3; D is unclear. The CDR3 is made up of 11 amino acids. Germline V gene sequence: CDR1 SEHNR, CDR2 FQNEAQ (reference sequence). V lost 7 bases and J lost 5, with 7 bases in between.

The chain links TRBV19 to TRBJ1-2, with unresolved D. CDR1 is LNHDA, CDR2 SQIVND, per germline (reference sequence). With 3 bases removed from V and 1 base from J, the gap between germline ends came to 12 bases. CDR3 length equals 15 residues. CDR3 residues: CASSISQFNNYGYTF. The CDR3 DNA reads TGTGCCAGTAGTATTTCTCAGTTTAATAACTATGGCTACACCTTC.

This clone was detected only once. The chain employs TRBV18 and TRBJ2-7, with D possibly being TRBD1 (6 bases). The CDR3 contains 14 residues. V was cut by 3 bases and J by 7 bases, with 16 bases left in between. The germline gives CDR1 KGHSH, CDR2 LQKENI. The CDR3 bases are TGTGCCAGCTCACCCGTACAGGGAAGTCGGGAGCAGTACTTC. It encodes CASSPVQGSREQYF.

Only a few counts were recorded for this clone. V and J are TRBV5-1 and TRBJ1-4; 9 nucleotides line up with TRBD1. Germline V gene sequence: CDR1 SGHRS, CDR2 YFSETQ. Trimming at V came to 4 bases and at J to 8 bases, leaving 9 bases not matched to a gene. The CDR3 length is 15 residues. DNA for the CDR3: TGCGCCAGCAGCCGCTTGACAGGGGGATACGAAAAACTGTTTTTT. Protein: CASSRLTGGYEKLFF.

The sample holds one count of this clone. The chain has TRBV5-1 and TRBJ2-5; 8 bases fit TRBD2. CDR1 and CDR2 (germline): SGHRS, YFSETQ. J lost 5 bases, V lost 4 bases, and 7 bases had no gene match. The CDR3 runs 14 residues. The CDR3 region is CASSNGLARETQYF. The CDR3 DNA reads as TGCGCCAGCAGCAATGGACTAGCCCGGGAGACCCAGTACTTC.

The chain is built from TRBV7-2 and TRBJ2-1, with a weak D call TRBD2 (6 bases). V lost 5 bases and J 6 bases, leaving 23 bases between the germline ends. The germline V gene has CDR1 SGHTA and CDR2 FQGNSA. This CDR3 contains 17 residues. The CDR3 DNA is TGTGCCAGCAGCCAAAGCATTCTCGGGACTTGGGGCAATGAGCAGTTCTTC. Its protein product is CASSQSILGTWGNEQFF.

The chain has TRBV7-2 and TRBJ2-7; 9 bases line up with TRBD2. The V gene's germline CDR1 is SGHTA and CDR2 FQGNSA. The CDR3 totals 14 residues. V lost 1 base, J lost 7 bases, and 5 bases stayed unmatched. The CDR3 coding sequence is TGTGCCAGCAGCTTAGTAGCGGGGGCCGGGGAGCAGTACTTC. Translated: CASSLVAGAGEQYF.

The chain combines TRBV2 with TRBJ1-6, with 7 positions matching TRBD1. The germline V gene has CDR1 SNHLY and CDR2 FYNNEI. CDR3 length: 12 residues. The trim removed 9 bases at V and 7 bases at J, leaving 3 bases unmatched. CDR3 DNA sequence: TGTGCCAGTAAGGGACAGAATTCACCCCTCCACTTT. Translated, it gives CASKGQNSPLHF.

The gene calls are TRBV2 and TRBJ1-3; D is ambiguous. In germline, CDR1 is SNHLY, CDR2 FYNNEI. Trimming left V 3 bases short and J 0 bases short, with 12 bases between. CDR3 length: 16 residues. CDR3 protein: CASSDRGMGSGNTIYF. CDR3 in DNA: TGTGCCAGCAGTGACCGGGGTATGGGCTCTGGAAACACCATATATTTT.

J is TRBJ1-2 and V is TRBV18; D unclear. Germline CDR1 KGHSH, CDR2 LQKENI. The ends were cut back, 3 bases at V and 3 bases at J, with 14 bases in the middle. This CDR3 contains 15 residues. This CDR3 is CASSPRQAPDYGYTF. The CDR3 region has the DNA TGTGCCAGCTCACCCCGGCAGGCCCCTGACTATGGCTACACCTTC.

The chain recombines TRBV6-5 with TRBJ1-1; 11 bases are shared with TRBD1. Germline loops: CDR1 MNHEY, CDR2 SVGAGI. The CDR3 loop spans 14 amino acids. The junction had 7 bases not matched to a gene; V was cut back by 7 bases and J by 6 bases. The CDR3 loop reads CASIGQGAFSEAFF. DNA of the CDR3: TGTGCCAGCATTGGACAGGGGGCTTTCTCTGAAGCTTTCTTT.

The chain employs TRBV7-3 and TRBJ2-3; D not resolved. The CDR3 totals 12 residues. V dropped 5 bases and J dropped 0 bases, with 3 bases sitting between them. Germline CDR1 is SGHTA and CDR2 is FQGTGA. The CDR3: CASSLSTDTQYF. The CDR3 DNA follows: TGTGCCAGCAGCCTAAGCACAGATACGCAGTATTTT.

This sequence joins TRBV15 and TRBJ1-2; tentative D call: TRBD1 (6 bases). CDR3 size: 14 residues. CDR1 is LNHNV and CDR2 is YYDKDF in the germline V gene (reference sequence). V gave up 7 bases and J gave up 2 bases, with 14 bases separating them. The CDR3 spells CATTWGRGNYGYTF. The CDR3 DNA is TGTGCCACCACTTGGGGCAGGGGCAACTATGGCTACACCTTC.

The chain carries TRBV5-1 and TRBJ1-1; 7 bases line up with TRBD1. The CDR3 consists of 16 residues. Germline V gene sequence: CDR1 SGHRS, CDR2 YFSETQ. V trimming: 4 bases; J trimming: 0 bases; junction bases outside the gene matches: 9. CDR3 sequence (DNA): TGCGCCAGCAGCCTGGGGGACAGTCTTATGAACACTGAAGCTTTCTTT. Translation gives CASSLGDSLMNTEAFF.

V is TRBV6-1 and J is TRBJ2-1; 7 bases are a match to TRBD1. Germline V CDR1 and CDR2: MNHNS, SASEGT. V gave up 4 bases and J gave up 4 bases; unmatched junction bases: 10. This CDR3 comprises 16 residues. The CDR3 DNA reads as TGTGCCAGCAGTGGTAGACAGGGTTTATCGTACAATGAGCAGTTCTTC. This sequence encodes CASSGRQGLSYNEQFF.

The chain links TRBV5-1 to TRBJ2-1; TRBD2 aligns across 8 bases. The V and J ends lost 3 bases and 10 bases, in that order; junction bases with no gene match: 12. Germline lookup yields CDR1 SGHRS and CDR2 YFSETQ. CDR3 length: 15 amino acids. CDR3 bases: TGCGCCAGCAGCTCGGTCCCGGGACTAGGAAGGGAGCAGTTCTTC. It encodes CASSSVPGLGREQFF.